Listed here is a single T cell receptor beta chain. Its target is not known. The table came from immunoSEQ multiplex PCR; TCRdb's copy has only in-frame clones and leaves some out. The data contain some 120,000 clones, about 87% of them singletons. This specimen comes from a study of cytomegalovirus exposure and HLA in healthy donors. J gave up 9 bases and V 5 bases, and 7 bases lay outside the gene matches. CDR1 is LNHNV, CDR2 YYDKDF, per germline (reference sequence). There are 16 residues in the CDR3. Study results and caveats: Overall, about 160 TCR beta chains were annotated as cytomegalovirus-associated. There were some public TCRs occurring in many donors, but most TCR sequences were rare.

Sequencing was carried out using PBMCs. This clonotype was sampled from a woman aged 18-29 years in good health and CMV-seronegative. This sequence joins TRBV15 and TRBJ2-1; 16 nucleotides align to TRBD2. In nucleotides, the CDR3 is TGTGCCACCAGCGGCGGGACTAGCGGGAGGGTCGGTGAGCAGTTCTTC. Protein product: CATSGGTSGRVGEQFF.